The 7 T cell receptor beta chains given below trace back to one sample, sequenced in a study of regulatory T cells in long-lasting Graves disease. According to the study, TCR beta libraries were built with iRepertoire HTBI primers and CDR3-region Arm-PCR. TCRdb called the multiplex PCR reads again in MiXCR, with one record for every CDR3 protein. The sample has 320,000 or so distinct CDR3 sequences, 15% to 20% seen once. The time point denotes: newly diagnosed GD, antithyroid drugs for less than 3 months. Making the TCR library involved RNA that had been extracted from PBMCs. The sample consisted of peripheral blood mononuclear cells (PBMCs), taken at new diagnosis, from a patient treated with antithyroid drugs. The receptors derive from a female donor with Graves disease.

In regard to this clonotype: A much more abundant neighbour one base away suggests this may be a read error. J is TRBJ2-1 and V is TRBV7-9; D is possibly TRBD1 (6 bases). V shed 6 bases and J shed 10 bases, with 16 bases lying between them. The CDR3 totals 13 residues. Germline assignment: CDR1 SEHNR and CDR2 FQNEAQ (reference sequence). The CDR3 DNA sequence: TGTGCCAGCAGGGGGGTGGACAGCTACGAGCAGTTCTTC. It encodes CASRGVDSYEQFF.

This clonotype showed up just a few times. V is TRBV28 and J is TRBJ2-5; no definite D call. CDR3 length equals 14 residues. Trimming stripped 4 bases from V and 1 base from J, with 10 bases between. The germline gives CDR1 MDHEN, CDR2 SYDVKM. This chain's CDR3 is CASSSRVGQETQYF. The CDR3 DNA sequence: TGTGCCAGCAGTTCTCGGGTGGGCCAAGAGACCCAGTACTTC.

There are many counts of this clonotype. CDR3: CASTRRGVVDEQYF. The CDR3 coding sequence is TGTGCCAGCACACGGCGGGGAGTTGTCGACGAGCAGTACTTC. V usage is TRBV28 and J usage is TRBJ2-7, with D possibly being TRBD2 (6 bases). This CDR3 has 14 residues. CDR1 is MDHEN and CDR2 is SYDVKM in the germline V gene. V lost 7 bases and J lost 5, with 18 bases in between.

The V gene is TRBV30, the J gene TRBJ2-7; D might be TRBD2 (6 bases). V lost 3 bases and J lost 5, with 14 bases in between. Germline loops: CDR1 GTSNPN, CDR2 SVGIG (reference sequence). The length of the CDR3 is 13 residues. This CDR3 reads CAWRPGGPHEQYF. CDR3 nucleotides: TGTGCCTGGAGGCCCGGAGGGCCCCACGAGCAGTACTTC.

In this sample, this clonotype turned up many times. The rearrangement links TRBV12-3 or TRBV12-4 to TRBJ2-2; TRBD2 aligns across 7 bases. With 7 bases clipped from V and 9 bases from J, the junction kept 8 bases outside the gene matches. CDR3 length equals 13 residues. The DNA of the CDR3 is TGTGCCAGCACCCGCGGGGGATCTCGGGAGCTGTTTTTT. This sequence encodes CASTRGGSRELFF.

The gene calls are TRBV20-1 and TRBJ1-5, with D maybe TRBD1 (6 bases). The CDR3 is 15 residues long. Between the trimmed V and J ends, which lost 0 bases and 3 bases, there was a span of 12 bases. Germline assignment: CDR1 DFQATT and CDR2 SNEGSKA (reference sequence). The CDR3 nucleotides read TGCAGTGCTAGAGACCGACAGGCAGCCAATCAGCCCCAGCATTTT. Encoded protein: CSARDRQAANQPQHF.

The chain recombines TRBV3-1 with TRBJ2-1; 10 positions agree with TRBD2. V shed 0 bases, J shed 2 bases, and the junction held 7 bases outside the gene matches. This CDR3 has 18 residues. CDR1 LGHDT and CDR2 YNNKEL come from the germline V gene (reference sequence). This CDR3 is CASSQDSTSGITYNEQFF. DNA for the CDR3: TGTGCCAGCAGCCAAGATTCAACTAGCGGGATAACCTACAATGAGCAGTTCTTC.